This TCR beta chain was identified during a study of PD-L1 blockade in urothelial cancer. Study as a whole: Male patients with bladder-origin urothelial cancer numbered about nine tenths of the roughly 29. In terms of prior chemotherapy, patients had received 0 to 3 regimens. Investigators checked blood 3 weeks (second dose) and 6 weeks after treatment start.

Specified time point: peripheral blood 6 weeks after treatment start. This CDR3 has 18 amino acids. The V segment lost 1 base and the J segment 4 bases; nucleotides outside the gene matches: 10. From germline, CDR1 is SNHLY and CDR2 FYNNEI. Profiling relied on immunoSEQ multiplex PCR, and the TCRdb table lists in-frame clones only, not all of them. Of 41,000 or so clones listed, approximately 85% are singletons. The chain links TRBV2 to TRBJ2-7, with 13 bases aligning to TRBD2. The sequenced sample was PBMCs, obtained around atezolizumab (anti-PD-L1) treatment. The receptor was derived from a man between 70 and 80 years old with urothelial cancer. The CDR3 nucleotides are TGTGCCAGCAGTGAAGGGACTAGCGGGAGTTATTTAAGGTACGAGCAGTACTTC. This sequence encodes CASSEGTSGSYLRYEQYF.